This T cell receptor beta chain was profiled in a study of cytomegalovirus exposure and HLA in healthy donors. General study findings and limits: V- and J-gene trimming in TCR beta was tied to a missense DCLRE1C variant by an analysis performed later. Common viral pathogens seemed to be connected with several of the most significant clusters, according to a later analysis. What a later analysis reportedly showed was that an Asian-associated ancestry cluster had fewer N-insertions than the approximately 700-donor mean.

This CDR3 region has 14 residues. V gave up 1 base and J gave up 5 bases, with 9 bases separating them. Per the germline V gene, CDR1 is MNHNS and CDR2 is SASEGT. The PCR ran on 60 Vbeta and 13 Jbeta primers. Using immunoSEQ multiplex PCR, the repertoire was profiled, and TCRdb retains in-frame clones only, with some absent. This sample carries approximately 150,000 clones, 80% of them seen once, and the ten largest clones take over 8%. Comment on this clone: Its specificity is not known.

This clonotype originated in a man in his late teens or twenties in good health and CMV-seropositive. What was sequenced was PBMCs. This chain links TRBV6-1 with TRBJ1-5; no clear D gene. The CDR3 DNA reads as TGTGCCAGCAGTGAAGTGGGCAGACATCAGCCCCAGCATTTT. The encoded protein is CASSEVGRHQPQHF.